A selection of T cell receptor beta chains follows, all from one sample in a study of cytomegalovirus exposure and HLA in healthy donors. Method: immunoSEQ multiplex PCR; TCRdb's copy keeps in-frame clones and lacks some. The sample has 200,000 to 250,000 clones, over 70% seen once. Sequenced material: PBMCs. These receptors all stem from a woman aged 55-70 years in good health and CMV-seropositive. Each CDR3 is given with its conserved first and last residue.

CDR3aa,j_gene,v_gene
CASRMVGGFTEAFF,TRBJ1-1,TRBV19
CASSEDRHNVLTF,TRBJ2-6,TRBV6-1
CASSEEDSSYEQYF,NA,TRBV10-2
CASSLYGVYEQYF,TRBJ2-7,TRBV27
CASSSMRQGGNTGELFF,TRBJ2-2,TRBV7-2
CASSLSRLLAGGSTDTQYF,TRBJ2-3,TRBV5-1
CASRSSLGGSYEQYF,TRBJ2-7,TRBV6-6
CASSLRDSTGELFF,TRBJ2-2,TRBV11-2
CAWRGQGFSEAFF,TRBJ1-1,TRBV30
CASRPDRGGYNEQFF,TRBJ2-1,TRBV7-2
CASSLPGRPSGNTIYF,TRBJ1-3,TRBV11-3
CASSRSRTGLNTEAFF,TRBJ1-1,TRBV7-8
CASSLERQGSSGANVLTF,TRBJ2-6,TRBV5-1
CASSPPGHQEATEAFF,TRBJ1-1,TRBV6-6
CASSWTSGNNEQFF,TRBJ2-1,TRBV5-1
CASSLSRLAGGNTGELFF,TRBJ2-2,TRBV27
CSGGTGGAFF,TRBJ1-1,TRBV29-1
CASSPAGGSAEAFF,TRBJ1-1,TRBV6-4
CASSSADRFHGYTF,TRBJ1-2,TRBV5-1
CASSAGGLAGAKNIQYF,TRBJ2-4,TRBV6-1
CASNTDRRRNQPQHF,TRBJ1-5,TRBV21-1
CASSPRTVMNTEAFF,TRBJ1-1,TRBV11-2
CASSLSRAYGYTF,TRBJ1-2,TRBV11-2
CASSVTGQSNEQFF,TRBJ2-1,TRBV9
CASSFSAGLLSSGNTIYF,TRBJ1-3,TRBV7-9
CASSLPGFFYGYTF,TRBJ1-2,TRBV28
CASSLVGGSMTDTQYF,TRBJ2-3,TRBV5-1
CASNPPSGRTDTQYF,TRBJ2-3,TRBV6-1
CASSLGPGYSGNTIYF,TRBJ1-3,TRBV5-4
CASSELGKETQYF,TRBJ2-5,TRBV10-1
CASSLGPVGRDEKLFF,TRBJ1-4,TRBV13
CSSSLVSGQPQHF,TRBJ1-5,TRBV7-9
CASSSADRSNQPQHF,TRBJ1-5,TRBV4-2
CASSQGQMNTEAFF,TRBJ1-1,TRBV5-5
CSVESSGTRTYNEQFF,TRBJ2-1,TRBV29-1
CASSQDVVTAGYTDTQYF,TRBJ2-3,TRBV4-1
CASSAPGNTEAFF,TRBJ1-1,TRBV27
CASSEGAGTEAFF,TRBJ1-1,TRBV6-4
CASSTLAGETQYF,TRBJ2-5,TRBV6-5
CASSIRSGLSYNEQFF,TRBJ2-1,TRBV19
CASSLLEYEQYF,NA,TRBV7-6
CSVRRTSASGELFF,TRBJ2-2,TRBV29-1
CASSTRASGTPGTQYF,TRBJ2-5,TRBV19
CASGTSSSSSYNEQFF,TRBJ2-1,TRBV27
CASRKDSITGELFF,TRBJ2-2,TRBV4-1
CASSPGQWSSYEQYF,TRBJ2-7,TRBV27
CASSLSRGPEAFF,TRBJ1-1,TRBV27
CASSTGGPRKETQYF,TRBJ2-5,TRBV19
CAWSVNGPRAFF,TRBJ1-1,TRBV30
CASSVGQAIGNTIYF,TRBJ1-3,TRBV9
CASSLEWGRVGYEQYF,TRBJ2-7,TRBV5-1
CASSQLTSGSSVQETQYF,TRBJ2-5,TRBV4-1
CATSRDYQETQYF,TRBJ2-5,TRBV15
CASSEGYGYTF,TRBJ1-2,TRBV5-1